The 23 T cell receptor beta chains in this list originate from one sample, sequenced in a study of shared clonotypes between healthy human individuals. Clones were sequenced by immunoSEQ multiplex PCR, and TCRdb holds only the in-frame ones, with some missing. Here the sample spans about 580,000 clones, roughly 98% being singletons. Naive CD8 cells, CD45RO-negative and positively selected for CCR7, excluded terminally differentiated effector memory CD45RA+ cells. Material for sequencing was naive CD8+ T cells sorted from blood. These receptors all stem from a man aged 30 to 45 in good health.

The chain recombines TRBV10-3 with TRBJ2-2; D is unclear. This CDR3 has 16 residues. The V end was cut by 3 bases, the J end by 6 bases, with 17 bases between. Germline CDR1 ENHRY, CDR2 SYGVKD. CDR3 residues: CAISEKLQITPGELFF. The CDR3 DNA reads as TGTGCCATCAGTGAAAAGTTGCAAATAACACCCGGGGAGCTGTTTTTT.

CDR3 DNA: TGTGCCACCAGCAGAGATTTTGGACCAGCGGGAGGGCCGGAAGATACGCAGTATTTT. The encoded protein is CATSRDFGPAGGPEDTQYF. The V gene is TRBV15, the J gene TRBJ2-3; the match to TRBD2 covers 10 bases. Germline V gene lookup returns CDR1 LNHNV and CDR2 YYDKDF (reference sequence). The CDR3 loop spans 19 amino acids. The ends lost 0 bases at V and 5 bases at J; junction bases unmatched: 14.

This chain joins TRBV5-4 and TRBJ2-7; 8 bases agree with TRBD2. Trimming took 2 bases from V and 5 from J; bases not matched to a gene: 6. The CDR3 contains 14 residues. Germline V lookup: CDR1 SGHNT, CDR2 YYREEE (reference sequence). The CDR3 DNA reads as TGTGCCAGCAGCTTTGCGACTAGCGAACACGAGCAGTACTTC. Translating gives CASSFATSEHEQYF.

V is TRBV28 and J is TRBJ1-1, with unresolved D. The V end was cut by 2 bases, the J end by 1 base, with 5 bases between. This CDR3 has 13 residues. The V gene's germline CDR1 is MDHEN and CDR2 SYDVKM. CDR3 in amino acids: CASSLEANTEAFF. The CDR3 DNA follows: TGTGCCAGCAGTTTAGAGGCGAACACTGAAGCTTTCTTT. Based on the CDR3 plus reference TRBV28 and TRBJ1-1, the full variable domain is DVKVTQSSRYLVKRTGEKVFLECVQDMDHENMFWYRQDPGLGLRLIYFSYDVKMKEKGDIPEGYSVSREKKERFSLILESASTNQTSMYLCASSLEANTEAFFGQGTRLTVV.

The CDR3 sequence is CASRRRNTGELFF. In DNA, the CDR3 is TGTGCCAGCAGACGGCGGAACACCGGGGAGCTGTTTTTT. The rearrangement links TRBV9 to TRBJ2-2; D is unresolved. Germline CDR1 reads SGDLS; CDR2 reads YYNGEE. This CDR3 is built from 13 residues. Trimming shortened V by 5 bases and J by 1 base, and 6 bases separated the two germline ends.

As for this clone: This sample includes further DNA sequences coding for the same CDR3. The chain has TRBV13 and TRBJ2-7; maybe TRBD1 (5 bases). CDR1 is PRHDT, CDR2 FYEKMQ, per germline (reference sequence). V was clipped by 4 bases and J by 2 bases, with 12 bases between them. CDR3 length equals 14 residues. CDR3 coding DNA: TGTGCCAGCAGCTCAAGAGACAGTGCCTACGAGCAGTACTTC. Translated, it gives CASSSRDSAYEQYF.

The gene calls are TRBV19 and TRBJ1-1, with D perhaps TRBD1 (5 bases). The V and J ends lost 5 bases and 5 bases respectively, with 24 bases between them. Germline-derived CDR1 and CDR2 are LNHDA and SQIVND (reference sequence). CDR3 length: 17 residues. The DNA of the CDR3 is TGTGCCAGTAGTTTCCTGGGGGGTACGGTAACTTGGACTGAAGCTTTCTTT. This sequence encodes CASSFLGGTVTWTEAFF.

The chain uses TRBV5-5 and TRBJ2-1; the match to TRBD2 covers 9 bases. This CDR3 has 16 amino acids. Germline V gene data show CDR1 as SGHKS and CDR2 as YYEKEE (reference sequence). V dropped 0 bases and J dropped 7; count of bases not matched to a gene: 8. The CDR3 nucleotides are TGTGCCAGCAGCTTGGGCTCGAGCGGGAGGAGGAATGAGCAGTTCTTC. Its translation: CASSLGSSGRRNEQFF.

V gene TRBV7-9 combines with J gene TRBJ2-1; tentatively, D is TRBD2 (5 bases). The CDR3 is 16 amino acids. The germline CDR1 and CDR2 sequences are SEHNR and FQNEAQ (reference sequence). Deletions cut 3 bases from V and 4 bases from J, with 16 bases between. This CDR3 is CASSFGQRTVYNEQFF. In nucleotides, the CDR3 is TGTGCCAGCAGCTTTGGTCAGCGGACTGTTTACAATGAGCAGTTCTTC.

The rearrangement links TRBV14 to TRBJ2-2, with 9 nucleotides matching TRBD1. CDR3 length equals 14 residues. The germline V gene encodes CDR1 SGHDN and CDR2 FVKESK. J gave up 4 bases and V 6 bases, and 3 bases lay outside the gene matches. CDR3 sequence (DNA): TGTGCCAGCAGGGACAGGGGCGGCACCGGGGAGCTGTTTTTT. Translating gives CASRDRGGTGELFF.

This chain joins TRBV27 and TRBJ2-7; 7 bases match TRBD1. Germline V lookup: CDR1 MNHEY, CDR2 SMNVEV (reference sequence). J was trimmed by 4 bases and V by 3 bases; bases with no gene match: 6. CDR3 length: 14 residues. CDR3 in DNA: TGTGCCAGCAGTTTTGACAGGGCGGGTTACGAGCAGTACTTC. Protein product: CASSFDRAGYEQYF.

The CDR3 DNA is TGTGCCAGCAGCTCAGGACTAGCGGGGCAACAAGAGACCCAGTACTTC. Translating gives CASSSGLAGQQETQYF. The chain joins TRBV9 to TRBJ2-5, with 12 bases fitting TRBD2. CDR1 SGDLS and CDR2 YYNGEE come from the germline V gene. There are 16 residues in the CDR3. The trim removed 4 bases at V and 2 bases at J, leaving 6 bases unmatched.

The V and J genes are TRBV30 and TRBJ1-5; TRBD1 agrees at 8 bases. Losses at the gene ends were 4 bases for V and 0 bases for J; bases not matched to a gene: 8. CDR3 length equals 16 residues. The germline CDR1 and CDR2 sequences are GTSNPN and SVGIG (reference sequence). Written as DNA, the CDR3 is TGTGCCTGGACCCGTACCGGACAGGGTAGCAATCAGCCCCAGCATTTT. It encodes CAWTRTGQGSNQPQHF. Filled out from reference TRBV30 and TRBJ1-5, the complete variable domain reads SQTIHQWPATLVQPVGSPLSLECTVEGTSNPNLYWYRQAAGRGLQLLFYSVGIGQISSEVPQNLSASRPQDRQFILSSKKLLLSDSGFYLCAWTRTGQGSNQPQHFGDGTRLSIL.

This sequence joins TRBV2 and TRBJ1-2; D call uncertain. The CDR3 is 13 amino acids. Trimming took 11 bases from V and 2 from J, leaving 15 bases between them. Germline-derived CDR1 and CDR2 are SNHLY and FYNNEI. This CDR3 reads CAFKSSGNYGYTF. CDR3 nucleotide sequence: TGTGCCTTCAAGTCCTCGGGGAACTATGGCTACACCTTC.

CDR3 sequence reads: CSVEGVGGVSSYEQYF. The CDR3 bases are TGCAGCGTTGAAGGGGTGGGGGGAGTAAGCAGCTACGAGCAGTACTTC. The chain combines TRBV29-1 with TRBJ2-7; tentative D call: TRBD2 (6 bases). CDR1 and CDR2 (germline): SQVTM, ANQGSEA. The CDR3 is 16 amino acids. V was shortened by 1 base and J by 3 bases, with 19 bases between the two germline ends.

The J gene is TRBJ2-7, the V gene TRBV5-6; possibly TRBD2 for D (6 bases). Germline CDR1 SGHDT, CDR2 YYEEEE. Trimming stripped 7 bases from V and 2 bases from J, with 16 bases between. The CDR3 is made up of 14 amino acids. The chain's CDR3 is CASSRAGSTYEQYF. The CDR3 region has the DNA TGTGCCAGCTCCCGGGCCGGGAGTACCTACGAGCAGTACTTC.

The CDR3 nucleotides read TGTGCCAGTAGTATAGACAGAGCCAAAAACATTCAGTACTTC. Amino acids: CASSIDRAKNIQYF. The gene calls are TRBV19 and TRBJ2-4; D call uncertain. Trimming cost V 0 bases and J 0 bases, with 3 bases left between them. Germline V gene lookup returns CDR1 LNHDA and CDR2 SQIVND (reference sequence). CDR3 length equals 14 residues.

The CDR3 nucleotides are TGTGCCAGCAGCAAGGGGACAAGAGAAGCTTTCTTT. Protein sequence: CASSKGTREAFF. The rearrangement uses TRBV27 and TRBJ1-1, with D possibly matching TRBD1 (6 bases). The CDR3 contains 12 residues. The V gene's germline CDR1 is MNHEY and CDR2 SMNVEV (reference sequence). Trimming removed 6 bases from V and 8 bases from J, with 13 bases in between.

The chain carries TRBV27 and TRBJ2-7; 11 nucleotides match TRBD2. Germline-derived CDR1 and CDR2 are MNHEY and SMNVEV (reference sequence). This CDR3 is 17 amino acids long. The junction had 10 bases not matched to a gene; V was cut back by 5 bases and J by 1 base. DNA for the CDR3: TGTGCCAGCAGTCCCAATGATAGCGGGAGGGCGTCCTACGAGCAGTACTTC. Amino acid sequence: CASSPNDSGRASYEQYF.

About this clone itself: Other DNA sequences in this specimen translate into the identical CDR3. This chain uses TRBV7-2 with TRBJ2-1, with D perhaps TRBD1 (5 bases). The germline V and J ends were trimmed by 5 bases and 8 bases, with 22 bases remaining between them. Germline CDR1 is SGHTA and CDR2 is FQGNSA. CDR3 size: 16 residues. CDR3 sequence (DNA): TGTGCCAGCAGCCGCCCAGGGTTTCCTGGGTTGGATGAGCAGTTCTTC. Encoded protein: CASSRPGFPGLDEQFF.

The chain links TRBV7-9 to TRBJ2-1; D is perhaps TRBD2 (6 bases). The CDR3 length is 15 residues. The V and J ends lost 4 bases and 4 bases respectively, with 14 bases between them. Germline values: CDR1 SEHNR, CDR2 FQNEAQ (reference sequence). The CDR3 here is CASSSTAGNYNEQFF. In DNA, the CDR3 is TGTGCCAGCAGCTCAACAGCGGGCAATTACAATGAGCAGTTCTTC.

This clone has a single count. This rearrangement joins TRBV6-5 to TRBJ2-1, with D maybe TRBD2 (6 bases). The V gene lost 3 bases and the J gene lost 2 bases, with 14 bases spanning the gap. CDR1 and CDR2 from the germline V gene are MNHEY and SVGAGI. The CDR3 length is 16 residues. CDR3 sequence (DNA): TGTGCCAGCAGTTATTCCCTAGCGCTCCCCTACAATGAGCAGTTCTTC. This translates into CASSYSLALPYNEQFF.

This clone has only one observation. The CDR3 is CASSEVRLAGPYEQYF. DNA for the CDR3: TGTGCCAGCAGTGAAGTCAGACTAGCGGGACCCTACGAGCAGTACTTC. The gene calls are TRBV6-1 and TRBJ2-7; TRBD2 matches 11 bases. This CDR3 comprises 16 residues. Germline V CDR1 and CDR2: MNHNS, SASEGT. The ends lost 1 base at V and 2 bases at J; junction bases unmatched: 4.